The 14 T cell receptor beta chains below all came from one sample that was sequenced in a study of blood T cells in healthy people across ages. Alongside a J-beta primer mix, a sample-barcoded 5' primer served in a second PCR lasting 7 to 11 cycles. TCRdb independently ran MiXCR on the 5' RACE reads; one entry per CDR3 protein. Among approximately 800,000 distinct CDR3 sequences, about 25% were seen once, and the ten largest hold 3.7%. This sample was shared with a second study, whose subject was T cells of mothers and their children.

Sequenced input: blood. The origin of the receptors is a boy aged 5-17 years in good health.

V is TRBV28 and J is TRBJ2-6, with TRBD1 matching 9 bases. Germline assignment: CDR1 MDHEN and CDR2 SYDVKM. Trimming cost V 6 bases and J 1 base; bases outside gene matches: 13. The CDR3 totals 19 residues. Here the CDR3 reads CASRVTGGAKGSGANVLTF. The CDR3 region has the DNA TGTGCCAGCAGGGTTACAGGGGGCGCGAAGGGTTCTGGGGCCAACGTCCTGACTTTC.

The rearrangement links TRBV25-1 to TRBJ2-1; D might be TRBD1 (5 bases). Germline lookup yields CDR1 MGHDK and CDR2 SYGVNS. The CDR3 sequence is 12 residues long. V lost 6 bases to trimming and J lost 8 bases, with 11 bases between them. Written as DNA, the CDR3 is TGTGCCAGCAGGGCAGGGTCTCATGAGCAGTTCTTC. The encoded protein is CASRAGSHEQFF.

The V call is TRBV7-3, the J call TRBJ2-6; the match to TRBD1 covers 7 bases. CDR1 SGHTA and CDR2 FQGTGA come from the germline V gene. The CDR3 is 17 amino acids. J was trimmed by 0 bases and V by 5 bases; bases with no gene match: 7. CDR3 sequence (DNA): TGTGCCAGCAGCCCACAGGGACAGTTCTCTGGGGCCAACGTCCTGACTTTC. Protein product: CASSPQGQFSGANVLTF.

This clonotype was detected a few times. Here the CDR3 reads CASSQEGTISYNYGYTF. In nucleotides, the CDR3 is TGCGCCAGCAGCCAAGAGGGCACTATTTCTTATAACTATGGCTACACCTTC. V and J are TRBV4-1 and TRBJ1-2; D remains unclear. Germline V gives CDR1 MGHRA, CDR2 YSYEKL. CDR3 length: 17 residues. Trimming pared 0 bases from V and 1 base from J, leaving 15 bases between.

This clonotype was seen a few times. This rearrangement joins TRBV2 to TRBJ2-5; D remains ambiguous. The DNA end favors TRBJ2-7, so the J call may be wrong. This CDR3 comprises 10 residues. Germline V CDR1 and CDR2: SNHLY, FYNNEI. As DNA, the CDR3 is TGTGCCAGCAGACTTTACGAGCAGTACTTC. It translates to CASRLYEQYF.

In this sample, this clonotype turned up once. This sequence joins TRBV21-1 and TRBJ1-5. TRBV21-1 is flagged as a pseudogene. CDR3 length: 15 residues. Written as DNA, the CDR3 is TGTGCCAGCACAACAAGAGTCAGGCCTGATCAGCCCCAGCATTTT. It is translated as CASTTRVRPDQPQHF.

This rearrangement joins TRBV9 to TRBJ2-7, with D perhaps matching TRBD1 or TRBD2 (5 bases each). Germline assignment: CDR1 SGDLS and CDR2 YYNGEE. The CDR3 extends over 15 amino acids. The ends were cut back, 4 bases at V and 0 bases at J, with 14 bases in the middle. CDR3 nucleotide sequence: TGTGCCAGCAGCCCCTCTCCTGGGGGCTCCTACGAGCAGTACTTC. It translates to CASSPSPGGSYEQYF.

This clonotype has a handful of counts. The chain carries TRBV10-3 and TRBJ1-5; D unresolved. This CDR3 has 12 residues. V was trimmed by 4 bases and J by 2 bases, leaving 3 bases between them. The germline CDR1 and CDR2 sequences are ENHRY and SYGVKD. CDR3: CAISAGNQPQHF. The CDR3 nucleotides are TGTGCCATCAGTGCTGGCAATCAGCCCCAGCATTTT.

Comments on this clonotype: The CDR3 does not end in the conserved phenylalanine or tryptophan, so this is likely a read error. The chain uses TRBV7-3 and TRBJ2-7; D might be TRBD1 (5 bases). V lost 4 bases and J lost 2, with 15 bases in between. Germline loops: CDR1 SGHTA, CDR2 FQGTGA. This CDR3 has 15 amino acids. The CDR3 loop reads CASSSKAGIPYEQYI. CDR3 bases: TGTGCCAGCAGCTCTAAGGCAGGGATTCCCTACGAGCAGTACATC.

The CDR3: CASSEATGFAYEQYF. The CDR3 DNA follows: TGTGCCAGCAGCGAGGCCACAGGGTTTGCCTACGAGCAGTACTTC. This rearrangement joins TRBV3-1 to TRBJ2-5; D is possibly TRBD1 (6 bases). The J call may be wrong; the DNA end is better matched by TRBJ2-7. From germline, CDR1 is LGHDT and CDR2 YNNKEL (reference sequence). The CDR3 length is 15 residues.

The gene calls are TRBV15 and TRBJ2-7; 7 nucleotides agree with TRBD2. The germline gives CDR1 LNHNV, CDR2 YYDKDF (reference sequence). Trimming removed 1 base from V and 4 bases from J; junction bases left unmatched: 4. The length of the CDR3 is 14 residues. Here the CDR3 reads CATSRGGREYEQYF. CDR3 nucleotides: TGTGCCACCAGCAGAGGCGGGAGAGAGTACGAGCAGTACTTC.

V usage is TRBV2 and J usage is TRBJ1-2; D remains ambiguous. Germline V lookup: CDR1 SNHLY, CDR2 FYNNEI. This CDR3 has 14 amino acids. V dropped 1 base and J dropped 0 bases, with 6 bases sitting between them. The DNA for the CDR3 is TGTGCCAGCAGTGAAGGTCACACTAACTATGGCTACACCTTC. Protein sequence: CASSEGHTNYGYTF.

The chain carries TRBV5-1 and TRBJ1-4; the D gene is possibly TRBD1 (6 bases). Looked up from germline, CDR1 is SGHRS and CDR2 is YFSETQ. The CDR3 loop spans 14 amino acids. Trimming pared 1 base from V and 8 bases from J, leaving 12 bases between. The CDR3 DNA reads as TGCGCCAGCAGCTTGCAAACAGGGTCGGAAAAACTGTTTTTT. The encoded protein is CASSLQTGSEKLFF.

This clonotype appeared a few times. The chain couples TRBV27 to TRBJ1-1; the D gene is possibly TRBD1 (5 bases). This CDR3 has 14 amino acids. V was cut by 5 bases and J by 0 bases, with 10 bases left in between. The V gene's germline CDR1 is MNHEY and CDR2 SMNVEV (reference sequence). CDR3 in DNA: TGTGCCAGCAGTATGGGACGGATGAACACTGAAGCTTTCTTT. Translation: CASSMGRMNTEAFF.